Below, 31 T cell receptor beta chains from the same sample are listed, as sequenced in a study of patients and donors after allogeneic stem cell transplantation. TCRdb itself ran the RT-PCR reads through MiXCR, one entry per CDR3 protein. The sample comprises 150,000 to 250,000 distinct CDR3 sequences, less than 45% of which are singletons, and 33% rests with the top ten. Sample: blood, either unsorted or a sorted T cell fraction (not recorded which). The receptor source for this set is a human donor who was either an allogeneic HSCT recipient or a stem cell or donor lymphocyte infusion donor (not recorded which). It is not recorded whose cells these are; they may come from a transplant donor.

The chain employs TRBV5-8 and TRBJ1-5; TRBD1 might be the D (6 bases). The CDR3 length is 15 residues. Trimming took 4 bases from V and 0 from J, leaving 11 bases between them. The V gene's germline CDR1 is SGHTS and CDR2 YDEGEE. CDR3 nucleotides: TGTGCCAGCAGCCTTGGACAGACTAGCAATCAGCCCCAGCATTTT. Translation gives CASSLGQTSNQPQHF.

The chain combines TRBV18 with TRBJ2-5; 7 nucleotides align to TRBD2. The CDR3 loop spans 13 amino acids. J lost 5 bases, V lost 6 bases, and 6 bases had no gene match. CDR1 KGHSH and CDR2 LQKENI come from the germline V gene. CDR3 DNA: TGTGCCAGCTCCCACGGACTAGGGGAGACCCAGTACTTC. Its translation: CASSHGLGETQYF.

The V call is TRBV2, the J call TRBJ2-1; TRBD2 matches 7 bases. Germline loops: CDR1 SNHLY, CDR2 FYNNEI. The V gene end was trimmed by 6 bases and the J gene end by 5 bases; junction bases not matched to a gene: 4. The CDR3 length is 13 residues. As DNA, the CDR3 is TGTGCCAGCAGCGCTAGCGGAAACAATGAGCAGTTCTTC. Protein: CASSASGNNEQFF.

This chain connects TRBV5-1 to TRBJ2-3, with D unclear. Germline CDR1 is SGHRS and CDR2 is YFSETQ. This CDR3 has 13 residues. V dropped 3 bases and J dropped 5 bases, with 10 bases sitting between them. CDR3 sequence reads: CASSSLERDTQYF. CDR3 in DNA: TGCGCCAGCAGCTCCCTAGAAAGAGATACGCAGTATTTT.

This clonotype was counted only a few times. The gene calls are TRBV4-2 and TRBJ1-5; no firm D call. Germline CDR1 and CDR2: LGHNA and YNFKEQ. Trimming left V 1 base short and J 1 base short, with 14 bases between. The CDR3 is 17 residues long. The CDR3 here is CASSQVDRASSNQPQHF. The CDR3, as DNA: TGTGCCAGCAGCCAAGTTGATAGGGCGTCAAGCAATCAGCCCCAGCATTTT.

The chain employs TRBV7-2 and TRBJ1-6; 9 bases are shared with TRBD1. V gave up 5 bases and J gave up 9 bases; unmatched junction bases: 14. The germline V gene has CDR1 SGHTA and CDR2 FQGNSA. The CDR3 length is 17 residues. Here the CDR3 reads CASSPSASGQGISPLHF. CDR3 coding DNA: TGTGCCAGCAGCCCGTCGGCATCAGGACAGGGGATTTCACCCCTCCACTTT.

The chain has TRBV9 and TRBJ1-1; TRBD1 matches at 8 bases. There are 14 residues in the CDR3. CDR1 and CDR2 (germline): SGDLS, YYNGEE. Trimming took 0 bases from V and 4 from J; bases not matched to a gene: 2. The CDR3 spells CASSVVTGATEAFF. CDR3 bases: TGTGCCAGCAGCGTAGTGACAGGGGCCACTGAAGCTTTCTTT. The whole variable domain, remainder taken from reference TRBV9 and TRBJ1-1, is DSGVTQTPKHLITATGQRVTLRCSPRSGDLSVYWYQQSLDQGLQFLIQYYNGEERAKGNILERFSAQQFPDLHSELNLSSLELGDSALYFCASSVVTGATEAFFGQGTRLTVV.

This chain joins TRBV28 and TRBJ2-7; D is uncertain. Germline V CDR1 and CDR2: MDHEN, SYDVKM. V was cut by 6 bases and J by 3 bases, with 6 bases left in between. The CDR3 length is 11 residues. For the CDR3, the DNA is TGTGCCAGCAGGGTTGGCTACGAGCAGTACTTC. This codes for CASRVGYEQYF.

In its sample, this clonotype was seen a few times. The chain uses TRBV15 and TRBJ1-2; D unresolved. This CDR3 is 14 amino acids long. Germline CDR1 is LNHNV and CDR2 is YYDKDF (reference sequence). V was trimmed by 1 base and J by 2 bases, leaving 8 bases between them. CDR3 sequence: CATSRAGSNYGYTF. The CDR3 region has the DNA TGTGCCACCAGCAGAGCGGGCAGCAACTATGGCTACACCTTC.

The CDR3 DNA reads TGTGCCAGCCCCGAAGTCGGGAGGGCGACAGATACGCAGTATTTT. It specifies CASPEVGRATDTQYF. The genes are TRBV2 and TRBJ2-3, with 8 bases fitting TRBD2. Germline V gene sequence: CDR1 SNHLY, CDR2 FYNNEI. The junction had 10 bases not matched to a gene; V was cut back by 8 bases and J by 3 bases. The CDR3 contains 15 residues.

This clonotype was observed a few times. V usage is TRBV7-6 and J usage is TRBJ1-4, with D possibly matching TRBD1 (5 bases). There are 16 residues in the CDR3. The germline V gene encodes CDR1 SGHVS and CDR2 FNYEAQ. The V end was cut by 1 base, the J end by 5 bases, with 14 bases between. The CDR3 sequence: CASSLGGRPLNEKLFF. CDR3 in DNA: TGTGCCAGCAGCTTAGGGGGCCGACCCTTAAATGAAAAACTGTTTTTT.

The chain has TRBV28 and TRBJ1-2; TRBD1 might be the D (6 bases). The CDR3 is 12 residues long. Trimming cost V 6 bases and J 6 bases, with 11 bases left between them. CDR1 MDHEN and CDR2 SYDVKM come from the germline V gene. The CDR3 is CASRGGVHGYTF. The CDR3, as DNA: TGTGCCAGCAGAGGGGGTGTACATGGCTACACCTTC.

This chain links TRBV12-3 or TRBV12-4 with TRBJ1-3; D unclear. This CDR3 has 15 residues. Trimming took 4 bases from V and 0 from J, leaving 10 bases between them. The CDR3 loop reads CASSSRPGSGNTIYF. The DNA of the CDR3 is TGTGCCAGCAGTTCTCGACCGGGCTCTGGAAACACCATATATTTT.

This clonotype was seen a few times. This rearrangement joins TRBV9 to TRBJ2-5; unclear D gene. The CDR3 consists of 17 residues. The germline gives CDR1 SGDLS, CDR2 YYNGEE. V lost 0 bases to trimming and J lost 2 bases, with 17 bases between them. CDR3 protein: CASSVAPGMGGQETQYF. The CDR3 bases are TGTGCCAGCAGCGTAGCCCCCGGAATGGGCGGACAAGAGACCCAGTACTTC.

In this sample, this clonotype turned up a few times. CDR3 in DNA: TGTGCCAGCAAACCGGGACTAGCGTCCCACGAGCAGTACTTC. This translates into CASKPGLASHEQYF. This chain connects TRBV2 to TRBJ2-7; 10 nucleotides line up with TRBD2. In germline, CDR1 is SNHLY, CDR2 FYNNEI. The junction had 8 bases not matched to a gene; V was cut back by 7 bases and J by 5 bases. The CDR3 runs 14 residues.

The chain has TRBV21-1 and TRBJ2-7; TRBD2 is taken as the D call from the table, unchecked against the DNA. TRBV21-1 is recorded as a pseudogene. The CDR3 is 15 amino acids. This CDR3 is CASSQRTSGHYEQYF. Here the CDR3 DNA reads TGTGCCAGCAGCCAACGGACTAGCGGCCACTACGAGCAGTACTTC.

This clonotype showed up just a few times. The rearrangement links TRBV7-6 to TRBJ1-6; possibly TRBD1 for D (5 bases). This CDR3 spans 16 amino acids. Trimming removed 5 bases from V and 11 bases from J, with 22 bases in between. The germline CDR1 and CDR2 sequences are SGHVS and FNYEAQ. The CDR3 sequence: CASSLGQGDGLTPLHF. CDR3 DNA sequence: TGTGCCAGCAGCCTCGGACAAGGCGACGGACTGACACCCCTCCACTTT. The whole variable domain, remainder taken from reference TRBV7-6 and TRBJ1-6, is GAGVSQSPRYKVTKRGQDVALRCDPISGHVSLYWYRQALGQGPEFLTYFNYEAQQDKSGLPNDRFSAERPEGSISTLTIQRTEQRDSAMYRCASSLGQGDGLTPLHFGNGTRLTVT.

V gene TRBV20-1 combines with J gene TRBJ1-1; the D gene is possibly TRBD1 (5 bases). Trimming took off 1 base at V and 6 bases at J, with 15 bases between the two ends. Germline V gene sequence: CDR1 DFQATT, CDR2 SNEGSKA (reference sequence). CDR3 length: 14 amino acids. CDR3 coding DNA: TGCAGTGCTAGAGGTTCGGGGCGGGGCGCTGAAGCTTTCTTT. Its protein product is CSARGSGRGAEAFF.

In its sample, this clonotype was seen many times. The chain couples TRBV7-9 to TRBJ1-1; D perhaps matches TRBD1 (5 bases). V was cut by 5 bases and J by 6 bases, with 7 bases left in between. The CDR3 runs 11 residues. Germline CDR1 and CDR2: SEHNR and FQNEAQ (reference sequence). The CDR3 region is CASSPGAEAFF. In DNA form, the CDR3 reads TGTGCCAGCAGCCCGGGGGCTGAAGCTTTCTTT.

V is TRBV20-1 and J is TRBJ2-2; D is unclear. The length of the CDR3 is 14 residues. Germline CDR1 is DFQATT and CDR2 is SNEGSKA (reference sequence). V lost 0 bases, J lost 1 base, and 6 bases lay in between. CDR3 DNA: TGCAGTGCTAGAGATGTGGAGAACACCGGGGAGCTGTTTTTT. Amino acids: CSARDVENTGELFF.

There are a few counts of this clonotype. This chain joins TRBV12-3 or TRBV12-4 and TRBJ1-5; maybe TRBD1 (5 bases). The CDR3 covers 14 residues. The V end was cut by 1 base, the J end by 7 bases, with 11 bases between. This chain's CDR3 is CASSLEGASQPQHF. CDR3 nucleotides: TGTGCCAGCAGTTTAGAAGGGGCGTCCCAGCCCCAGCATTTT.

The chain links TRBV6-5 to TRBJ2-2; D uncertain. Germline CDR1 MNHEY, CDR2 SVGAGI. The CDR3 spans 12 residues. V shed 4 bases and J shed 3 bases, with 3 bases lying between them. Here the CDR3 DNA reads TGTGCCAGCAGTTCTGACACCGGGGAGCTGTTTTTT. It yields the protein CASSSDTGELFF.

This CDR3 reads CATSELTSDADTQYF. In DNA form, the CDR3 reads TGTGCCACCAGTGAACTTACTAGTGATGCAGATACGCAGTATTTT. The gene calls are TRBV24-1 and TRBJ2-3; possible D gene TRBD2, 5 bases. Trimming took 4 bases from V and 4 from J, leaving 14 bases between them. The CDR3 contains 15 residues. CDR1 is KGHDR, CDR2 SFDVKD, per germline.

V and J are TRBV15 and TRBJ1-2; D is undetermined. Deletions cut 0 bases from V and 0 bases from J, with 5 bases between. Germline CDR1 LNHNV, CDR2 YYDKDF (reference sequence). CDR3 length: 14 amino acids. The CDR3 reads CATSRDRSNYGYTF. DNA for the CDR3: TGTGCCACCAGCAGAGACAGATCTAACTATGGCTACACCTTC.

This clonotype has only a few counts. CDR3 protein: CSVTTSGSVTDTQYF. The CDR3 coding sequence is TGCAGCGTTACGACTAGCGGGAGCGTCACAGATACGCAGTATTTT. This sequence joins TRBV29-1 and TRBJ2-3; 12 bases are a match to TRBD2. CDR3 length: 15 amino acids. V lost 5 bases to trimming and J lost 2 bases; unmatched junction nucleotides: 5. Germline V gene lookup returns CDR1 SQVTM and CDR2 ANQGSEA.

The rearrangement links TRBV7-2 to TRBJ2-3, with 7 bases fitting TRBD2. The CDR3 consists of 15 residues. Germline V gene sequence: CDR1 SGHTA, CDR2 FQGNSA. Trimming at V came to 2 bases and at J to 2 bases, leaving 4 bases not matched to a gene. The CDR3 is CASSLSGTDTDTQYF. The DNA for the CDR3 is TGTGCCAGCAGCTTAAGCGGGACTGACACAGATACGCAGTATTTT.

The J gene is TRBJ1-1, the V gene TRBV12-3 or TRBV12-4, with TRBD1 matching over 10 bases. J lost 10 bases, V lost 4 bases, and 12 bases had no gene match. The CDR3 length is 15 residues. The CDR3 region is CASSSTWTGGFGAFF. The DNA for the CDR3 is TGTGCCAGCAGTTCGACATGGACAGGGGGGTTTGGAGCTTTCTTT.

The chain combines TRBV7-9 with TRBJ2-1, with D perhaps matching TRBD2 (6 bases). V was cut by 9 bases and J by 7 bases, with 10 bases left in between. Germline values: CDR1 SEHNR, CDR2 FQNEAQ (reference sequence). This CDR3 spans 11 amino acids. In DNA, the CDR3 is TGTGCCAGTACGAGCGGGAATGAGCAGTTCTTC. Its translation is CASTSGNEQFF.

The DNA for the CDR3 is TGTGCCAGCAGCTTGGACAGGGTTTCCAACTATGGCTACACCTTC. This codes for CASSLDRVSNYGYTF. V gene TRBV7-3 combines with J gene TRBJ1-2; TRBD1 aligns across 8 bases. V dropped 3 bases and J dropped 2; count of bases not matched to a gene: 5. The CDR3 has 15 residues. Germline V CDR1 and CDR2: SGHTA, FQGTGA. The full variable domain, with the rest looked up from reference TRBV7-3 and TRBJ1-2, is GAGVSQTPSNKVTEKGKYVELRCDPISGHTALYWYRQSLGQGPEFLIYFQGTGAADDSGLPNDRFFAVRPEGSVSTLKIQRTERGDSAVYLCASSLDRVSNYGYTFGSGTRLTVV.

The CDR3 nucleotides read TGTGCCAGCAGCCCAGGGAGGGACTCTCAAGAGACCCAGTACTTC. Translated: CASSPGRDSQETQYF. This chain connects TRBV9 to TRBJ2-5; 7 bases agree with TRBD2. Germline trimming cut 4 bases from V and 2 bases from J; bases unmatched to any gene: 8. Germline CDR1 is SGDLS and CDR2 is YYNGEE. The CDR3 has 15 residues.

CDR3 residues: CASSFRGLAGTGELFF. The DNA for the CDR3 is TGTGCCAGCAGTTTTAGGGGACTAGCGGGCACCGGGGAGCTGTTTTTT. The chain couples TRBV28 to TRBJ2-2, with 12 bases identical to TRBD2. Trimming cost V 3 bases and J 4 bases; bases outside gene matches: 3. Looked up from germline, CDR1 is MDHEN and CDR2 is SYDVKM. The CDR3 loop spans 16 amino acids.